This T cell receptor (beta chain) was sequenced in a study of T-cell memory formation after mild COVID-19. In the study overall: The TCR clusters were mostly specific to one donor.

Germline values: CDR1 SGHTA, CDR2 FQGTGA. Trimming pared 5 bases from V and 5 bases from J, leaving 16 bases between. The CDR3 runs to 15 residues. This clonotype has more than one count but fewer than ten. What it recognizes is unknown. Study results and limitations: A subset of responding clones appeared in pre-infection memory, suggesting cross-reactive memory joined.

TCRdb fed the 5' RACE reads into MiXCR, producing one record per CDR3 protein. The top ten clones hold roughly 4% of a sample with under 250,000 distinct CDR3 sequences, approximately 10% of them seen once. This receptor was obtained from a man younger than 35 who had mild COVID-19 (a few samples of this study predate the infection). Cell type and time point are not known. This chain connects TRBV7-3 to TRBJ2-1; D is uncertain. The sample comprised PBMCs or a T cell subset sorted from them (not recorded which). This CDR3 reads CASSPAPNTHNEQFF. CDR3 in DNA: TGTGCCAGCAGCCCCGCTCCAAACACCCACAATGAGCAGTTCTTC.